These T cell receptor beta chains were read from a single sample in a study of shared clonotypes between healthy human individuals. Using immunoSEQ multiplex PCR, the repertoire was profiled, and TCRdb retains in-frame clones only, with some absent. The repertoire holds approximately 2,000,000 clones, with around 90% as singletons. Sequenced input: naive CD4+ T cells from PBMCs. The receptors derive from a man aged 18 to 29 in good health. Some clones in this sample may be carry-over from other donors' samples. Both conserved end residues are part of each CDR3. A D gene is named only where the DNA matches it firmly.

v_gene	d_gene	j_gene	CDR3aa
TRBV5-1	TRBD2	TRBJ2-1	CASSFIAGKLDEQFF
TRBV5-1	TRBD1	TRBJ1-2	CASRVGTEYGYTF
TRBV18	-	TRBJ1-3	CASSPPTDSGNTIYF
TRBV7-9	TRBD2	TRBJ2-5	CASSPGSGGGQETQYF
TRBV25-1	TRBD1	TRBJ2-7	CASGLQGGYEQYF
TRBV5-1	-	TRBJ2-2	CASSPRGGELFF
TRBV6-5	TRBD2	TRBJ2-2	CASSYLSGSATGELFF
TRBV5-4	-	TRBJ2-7	CASSAPPPGPRSEQYF
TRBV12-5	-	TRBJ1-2	CASALQGPASIDYTF
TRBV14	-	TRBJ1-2	CASSQAVLRGYTF
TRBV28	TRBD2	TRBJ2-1	CASSQGLAGRNEQFF
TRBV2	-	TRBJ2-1	CASSDARTNEQFF
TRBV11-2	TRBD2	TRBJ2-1	CASSLGLALYNEQFF
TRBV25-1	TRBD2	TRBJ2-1	CASSDRGLASGGEQFF
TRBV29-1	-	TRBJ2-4	CSAPFGGSGKNIQYF
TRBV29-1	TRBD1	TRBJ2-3	CSVGRGPGQDTQYF
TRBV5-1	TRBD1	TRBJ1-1	CASSKGQARGTEAFF
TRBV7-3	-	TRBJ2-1	CASSPGAGAYNEQFF
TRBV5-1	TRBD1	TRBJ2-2	CASSLEGQGFGELFF
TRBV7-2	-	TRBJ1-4	CASSSREGGGEKLFF
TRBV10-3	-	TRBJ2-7	CATLDTTSSYEQYF
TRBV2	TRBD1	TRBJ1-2	CASSGTGSHYGYTF
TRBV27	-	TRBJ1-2	CASRGGAFGYTF
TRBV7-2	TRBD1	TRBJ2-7	CASSLGQNSYEQYF
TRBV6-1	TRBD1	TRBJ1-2	CASSAGGTANYGYTF
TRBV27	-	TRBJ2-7	CASSLGRFSYEQYF
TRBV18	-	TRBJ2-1	CASSPYADGEQFF
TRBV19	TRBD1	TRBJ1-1	CASSIVIGQGARAFF
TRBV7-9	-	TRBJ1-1	CASSSDRLNTEAFF
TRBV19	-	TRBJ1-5	CASSPDQRRKSWHF
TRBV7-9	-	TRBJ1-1	CASSLMIEAFF
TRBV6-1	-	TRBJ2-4	CASRLTGIENIQYF
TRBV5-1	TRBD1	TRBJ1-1	CASSPVGDRYTEAFF
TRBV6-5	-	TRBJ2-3	CASSLNYPSTDTQYF
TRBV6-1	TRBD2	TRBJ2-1	CASSAVRGYYNEQFF
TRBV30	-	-	CAWRSLLHEQYF
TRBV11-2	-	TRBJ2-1	CASNLLGLGYNEQFF
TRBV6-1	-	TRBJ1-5	CASSDGQGKGQPQHF
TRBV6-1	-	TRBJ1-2	CASTEEMWQFYGYTF
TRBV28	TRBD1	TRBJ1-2	CASSPLTGGDGYTF
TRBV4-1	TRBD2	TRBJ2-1	CASSQLAGEAEQFF
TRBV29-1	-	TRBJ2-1	CSVVAYNEQFF
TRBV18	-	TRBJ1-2	CASSPSGDVRGYTF
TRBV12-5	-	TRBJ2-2	CASGRPGELFF
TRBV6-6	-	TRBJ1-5	CASRKGEEPQHF
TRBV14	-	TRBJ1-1	CASSRTEAFF
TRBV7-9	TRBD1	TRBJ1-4	CASSSGQGNEKLFF
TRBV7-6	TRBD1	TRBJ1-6	CASSPSPPGQYYNSPLHF